This T cell receptor beta chain is drawn from a study of blood T cell repertoires in COVID-19 (dated by TCRdb to 2019 to 2021). The study in broad terms: Collaborator samples came from the United States, Italy and Spain and covered acute and convalescent phases of COVID-19. The material from the prospective study consisted of cDNA or gDNA derived from T cells, B-cell-depleted T cells, or PBMCs. Subjects who had been exposed to COVID-19, were actively infected with it, or had recovered from it provided the deeply sampled blood TCRbeta repertoires that made up the dataset. The repertoires were released in a freely available public database intended as a resource for research on the immune response to SARS-CoV-2. The samples were drawn from two sources: the first 160 participants of the ongoing ImmuneRACE study, and 950 to 1,500 subjects contributed by 6 global collaborators. Sample metadata almost always included a de-identified subject ID, COVID-19 status, age in years and sex. Where available, HLA class I and class II types were taken from metadata supplied by the sample provider and were not determined by assay-based typing. The study at large found these results: The quantity of clinical and demographic metadata differed by source and by participant and was supplied without curation.

TCRbeta CDR3 regions were amplified from genomic DNA by means of the immunoSEQ Assay, a bias-controlled multiplex PCR. Processing in the source paper ran as follows. Nucleated cell counts per sample were estimated from amplification of reference gene primers within the assay. Sequence reads were collapsed and filtered to measure the absolute abundance of every unique TCRbeta CDR3 rearrangement. Productive Simpson clonality was computed per sample as the square root of Simpson's diversity index over productive rearrangements. Held by TCRdb, this immuneACCESS table contains in-frame sequences only and omits some clones. Under half of the omission traces to an unresolved V gene where checked; the cause of the rest is unknown. V and J calls and clone size are copied from that table; D and trimming were computed from the DNA. Recorded for this sample are more than 80,000 clones; less than 80% of them occurred a single time. 6.2% of the sample goes to the ten largest clones.

Trimming takes 3 bases off V and 4 bases off J; junction bases not matched to a gene: 6. The CDR3 numbers 15 residues from cysteine through phenylalanine. The only DNA kept is the CDR3, 45 bases in frame from the first base. From a lookup of the germline V gene, CDR1 and CDR2 are SGDLS and YYNGEE. Remarks on this clone: Its antigen remains undetermined. Per-base qualities were not stored, and no clone one base away is much larger.

In Seattle, one collaborating source enrolled patients while the infection was active and tracked those patients longitudinally over the course of disease. Whole blood was collected in K2EDTA tubes by collaborating institutions according to the institutions' own protocols. Collaborator samples were shipped for TCRbeta analysis as frozen whole blood, isolated PBMCs, or DNA extracted from either sample type. The receptor comes from a man older than 75 with COVID-19, enrolled during active disease. The specimen sequenced was peripheral blood. The chain is assembled from TRBV9 and TRBJ2-3; 9 junctional bases match TRBD2. At the DNA level, the sequence is TGTGCCAGCAGCGCGGGGACTAGCCTGTCAGATACGCAGTATTTT. It translates as CASSAGTSLSDTQYF.